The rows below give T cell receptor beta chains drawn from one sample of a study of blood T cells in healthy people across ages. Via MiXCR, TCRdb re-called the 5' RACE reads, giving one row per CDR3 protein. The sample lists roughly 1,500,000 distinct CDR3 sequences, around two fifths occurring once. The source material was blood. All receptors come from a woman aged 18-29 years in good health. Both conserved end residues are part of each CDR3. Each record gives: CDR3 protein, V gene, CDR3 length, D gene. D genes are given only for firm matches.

CASSSSGGISYEQYF TRBV7-8 15 NA
CASSQESSGPSYNEQFF TRBV4-2 17 NA
CASRDRVQETQYF TRBV6-2/TRBV6-3 13 TRBD1
CAWSVSPTGVYYGYTF TRBV30 16 TRBD1
CASSPGGRWWAVYEQYF TRBV7-3 17 NA
CASSSLFGEQYF TRBV11-1 12 NA
CASKPTGAGELFF TRBV27 13 TRBD1
CASSDTGTARRGYTF TRBV25-1 15 NA
CASSFRVDPYSNQPQHF TRBV12-3/TRBV12-4 17 NA
CSVPFFDVGLAAHVTQYF TRBV29-1 18 TRBD2
CASSLMSAIPNHEQFF TRBV11-2 16 NA
CASSEGGGLAKNVQYF TRBV6-4 16 NA
CASTRQGVSRETQYF TRBV12-3/TRBV12-4 15 NA
CASSLEGPFYGYTF TRBV6-2/TRBV6-3 14 NA
CASSSMGVETQYF TRBV11-2 13 NA
CASSQGSTGSNQETQYF TRBV4-2 17 NA
CASSYAPGQGKFF TRBV6-5 13 TRBD1
CASSQVGAEQTQYF TRBV4-2 14 NA
CAWRRGADQPQHF TRBV30 13 NA
CASSIGQEPTDTQYF TRBV2 15 TRBD1
CASSLAWGGQDTEAFF TRBV5-1 16 NA
CASSLGTSGPEQFF TRBV18 14 TRBD2
CSVELGAYGYTF TRBV29-1 12 NA
CSARDPRTKTAKNIQYF TRBV20-1 17 NA
CASSEILAGVEYF TRBV2 13 TRBD2
CASRPRRGGTDTQYF TRBV11-2 15 NA
CASSRQGDTEAFF TRBV2 13 NA
CAISPKLAGPGTTDTQYF TRBV10-3 18 NA
CASSQVEGQLQHF TRBV4-1 13 NA
CACSGTHGDEQYF TRBV12-3/TRBV12-4 13 NA
CASSVTSAYNEQYF TRBV7-2 14 NA
CASSFTGPTNEKLFF TRBV7-9 15 NA
CASSSRGVPETQYF TRBV4-1 14 TRBD2